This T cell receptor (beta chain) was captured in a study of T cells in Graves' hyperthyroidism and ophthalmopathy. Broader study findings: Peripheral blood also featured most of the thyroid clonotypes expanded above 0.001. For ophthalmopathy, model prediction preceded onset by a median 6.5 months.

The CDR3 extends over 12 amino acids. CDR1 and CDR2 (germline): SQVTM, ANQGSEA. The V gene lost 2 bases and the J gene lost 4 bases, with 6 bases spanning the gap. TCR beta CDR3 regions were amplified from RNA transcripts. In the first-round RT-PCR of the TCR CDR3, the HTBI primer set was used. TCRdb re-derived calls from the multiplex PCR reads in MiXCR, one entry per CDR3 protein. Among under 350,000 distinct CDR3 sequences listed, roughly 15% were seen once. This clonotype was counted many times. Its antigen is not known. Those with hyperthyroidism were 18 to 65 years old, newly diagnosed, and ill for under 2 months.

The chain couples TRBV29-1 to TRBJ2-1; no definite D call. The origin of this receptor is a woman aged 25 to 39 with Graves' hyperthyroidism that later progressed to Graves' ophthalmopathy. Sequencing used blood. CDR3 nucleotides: TGCAGCGTTGAATACGGTTACAATGAGCAGTTCTTC. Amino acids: CSVEYGYNEQFF.